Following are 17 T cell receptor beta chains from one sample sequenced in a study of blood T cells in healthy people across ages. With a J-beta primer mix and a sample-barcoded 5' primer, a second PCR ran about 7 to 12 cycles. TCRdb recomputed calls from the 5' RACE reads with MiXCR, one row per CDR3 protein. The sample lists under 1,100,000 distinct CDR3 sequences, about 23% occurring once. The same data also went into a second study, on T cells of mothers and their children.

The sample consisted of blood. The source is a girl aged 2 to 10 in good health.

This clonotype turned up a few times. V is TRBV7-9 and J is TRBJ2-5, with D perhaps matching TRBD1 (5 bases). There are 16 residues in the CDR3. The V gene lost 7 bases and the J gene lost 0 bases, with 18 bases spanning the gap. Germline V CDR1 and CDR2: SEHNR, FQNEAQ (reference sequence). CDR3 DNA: TGTGCCAGCACCAAATTCGACAGAGAGTACCAAGAGACCCAGTACTTC. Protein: CASTKFDREYQETQYF.

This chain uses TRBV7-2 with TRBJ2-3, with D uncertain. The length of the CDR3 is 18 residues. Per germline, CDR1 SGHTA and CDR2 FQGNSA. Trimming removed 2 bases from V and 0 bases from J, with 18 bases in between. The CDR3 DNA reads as TGTGCCAGCAGCTTATTAGTATCTCCGCTAACTAGCACAGATACGCAGTATTTT. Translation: CASSLLVSPLTSTDTQYF. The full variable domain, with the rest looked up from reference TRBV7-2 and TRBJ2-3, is GAGVSQSPSNKVTEKGKDVELRCDPISGHTALYWYRQSLGQGLEFLIYFQGNSAPDKSGLPSDRFSAERTGGSVSTLTIQRTQQEDSAVYLCASSLLVSPLTSTDTQYFGPGTRLTVL.

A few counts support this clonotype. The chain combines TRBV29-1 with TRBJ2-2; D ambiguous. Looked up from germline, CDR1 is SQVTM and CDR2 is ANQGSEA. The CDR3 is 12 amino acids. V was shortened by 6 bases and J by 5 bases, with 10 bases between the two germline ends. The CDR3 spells CSVLLGTGELFF. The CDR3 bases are TGCAGCGTCCTCCTGGGGACCGGGGAGCTGTTTTTT.

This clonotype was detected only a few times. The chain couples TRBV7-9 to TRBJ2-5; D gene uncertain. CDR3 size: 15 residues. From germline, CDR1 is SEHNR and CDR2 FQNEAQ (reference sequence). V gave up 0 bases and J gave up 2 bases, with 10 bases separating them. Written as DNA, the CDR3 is TGTGCCAGCAGCTTAGCGGGCCACAGTCAAGAGACCCAGTACTTC. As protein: CASSLAGHSQETQYF.

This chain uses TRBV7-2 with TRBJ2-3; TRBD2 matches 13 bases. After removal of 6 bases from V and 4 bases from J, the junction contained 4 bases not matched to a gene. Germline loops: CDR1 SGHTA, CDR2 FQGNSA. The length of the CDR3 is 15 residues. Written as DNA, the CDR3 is TGTGCCAGCAGACGTACTAGCGGGGGGGCAGATACGCAGTATTTT. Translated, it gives CASRRTSGGADTQYF. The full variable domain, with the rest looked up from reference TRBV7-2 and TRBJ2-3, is GAGVSQSPSNKVTEKGKDVELRCDPISGHTALYWYRQSLGQGLEFLIYFQGNSAPDKSGLPSDRFSAERTGGSVSTLTIQRTQQEDSAVYLCASRRTSGGADTQYFGPGTRLTVL.

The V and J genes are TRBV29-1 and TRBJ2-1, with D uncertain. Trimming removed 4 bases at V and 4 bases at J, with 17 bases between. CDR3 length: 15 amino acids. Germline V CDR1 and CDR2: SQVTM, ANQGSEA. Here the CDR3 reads CSVVPNEGTYNEQFF. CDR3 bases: TGCAGCGTTGTGCCCAACGAAGGCACTTACAATGAGCAGTTCTTC.

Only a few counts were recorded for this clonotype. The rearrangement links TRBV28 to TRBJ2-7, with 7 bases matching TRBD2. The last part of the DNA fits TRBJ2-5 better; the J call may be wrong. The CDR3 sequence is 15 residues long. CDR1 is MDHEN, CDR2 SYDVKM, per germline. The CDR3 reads CASSASRLGGETQYF. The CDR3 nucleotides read TGTGCCAGCAGTGCCTCAAGACTCGGGGGGGAGACCCAGTACTTC.

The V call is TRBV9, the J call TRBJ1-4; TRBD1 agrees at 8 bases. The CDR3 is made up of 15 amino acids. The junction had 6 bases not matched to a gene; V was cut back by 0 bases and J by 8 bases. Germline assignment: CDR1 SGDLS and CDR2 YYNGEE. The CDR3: CASSVEGTGSEKLFF. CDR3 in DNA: TGTGCCAGCAGCGTAGAGGGGACAGGCTCAGAAAAACTGTTTTTT.

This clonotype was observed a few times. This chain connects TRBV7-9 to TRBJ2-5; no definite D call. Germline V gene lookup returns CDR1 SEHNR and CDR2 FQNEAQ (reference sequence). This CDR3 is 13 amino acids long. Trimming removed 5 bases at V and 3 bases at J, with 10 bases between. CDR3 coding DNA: TGTGCCAGCAGCCCGGAAAATAAAGAGACCCAGTACTTC. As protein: CASSPENKETQYF.

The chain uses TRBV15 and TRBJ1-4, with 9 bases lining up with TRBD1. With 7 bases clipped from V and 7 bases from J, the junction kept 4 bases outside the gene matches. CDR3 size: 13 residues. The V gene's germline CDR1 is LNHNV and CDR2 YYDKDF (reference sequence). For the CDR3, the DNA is TGTGCCACCAAGGGGACAGGGAGTGAAAAACTGTTTTTT. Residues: CATKGTGSEKLFF.

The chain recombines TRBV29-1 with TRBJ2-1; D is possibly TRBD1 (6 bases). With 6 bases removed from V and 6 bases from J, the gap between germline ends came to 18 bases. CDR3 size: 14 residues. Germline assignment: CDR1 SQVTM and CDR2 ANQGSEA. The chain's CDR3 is CSVEHRTEPNEQFF. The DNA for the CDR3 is TGCAGCGTCGAACACCGGACAGAACCCAATGAGCAGTTCTTC.

This CDR3 reads CASSPTGLGTGELFF. CDR3 nucleotides: TGTGCCAGCAGTCCCACAGGGCTGGGCACCGGGGAGCTGTTTTTT. The chain couples TRBV12-3 or TRBV12-4 to TRBJ2-2, with D possibly matching TRBD1 (6 bases). V gave up 5 bases and J gave up 4 bases, with 14 bases separating them. The CDR3 sequence is 15 residues long.

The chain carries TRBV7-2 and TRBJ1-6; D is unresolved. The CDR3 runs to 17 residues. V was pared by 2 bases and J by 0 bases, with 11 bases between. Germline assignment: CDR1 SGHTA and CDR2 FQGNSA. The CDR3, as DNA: TGTGCCAGCAGCTTACGGGTTTTCAGCTCCTATAATTCACCCCTCCACTTT. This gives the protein CASSLRVFSSYNSPLHF.

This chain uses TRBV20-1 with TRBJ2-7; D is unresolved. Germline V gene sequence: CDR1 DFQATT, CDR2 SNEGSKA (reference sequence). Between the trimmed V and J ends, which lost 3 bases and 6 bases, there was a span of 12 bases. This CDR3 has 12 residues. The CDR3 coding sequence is TGCAGTGCTAGCAGTGGGGTCGGCGAGCAGTACTTC. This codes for CSASSGVGEQYF.

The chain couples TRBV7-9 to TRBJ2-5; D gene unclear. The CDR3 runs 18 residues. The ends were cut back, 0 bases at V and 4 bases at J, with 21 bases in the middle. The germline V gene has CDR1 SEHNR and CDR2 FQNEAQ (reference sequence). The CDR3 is CASSLAGFGAPELETQYF. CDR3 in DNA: TGTGCCAGCAGCTTAGCGGGATTTGGCGCCCCAGAACTAGAGACCCAGTACTTC.

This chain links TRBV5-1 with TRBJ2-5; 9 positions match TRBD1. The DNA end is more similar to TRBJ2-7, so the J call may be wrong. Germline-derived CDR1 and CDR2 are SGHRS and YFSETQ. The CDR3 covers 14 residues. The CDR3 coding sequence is TGCGCCAGCAGAACCGGGACAGGGAGGGACGAGCAGTACTTC. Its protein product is CASRTGTGRDEQYF.

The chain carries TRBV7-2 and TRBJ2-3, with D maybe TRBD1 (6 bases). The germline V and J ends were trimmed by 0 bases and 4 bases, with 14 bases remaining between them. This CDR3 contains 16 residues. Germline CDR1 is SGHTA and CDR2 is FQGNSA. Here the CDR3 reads CASSLAPGTPADTQYF. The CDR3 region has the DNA TGTGCCAGCAGCTTAGCTCCAGGGACACCCGCAGATACGCAGTATTTT. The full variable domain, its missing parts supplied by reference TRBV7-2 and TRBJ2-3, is GAGVSQSPSNKVTEKGKDVELRCDPISGHTALYWYRQSLGQGLEFLIYFQGNSAPDKSGLPSDRFSAERTGGSVSTLTIQRTQQEDSAVYLCASSLAPGTPADTQYFGPGTRLTVL.